This T cell receptor (beta chain) is from a study of shared clonotypes between healthy human individuals. The table lists this clone with a few counts. Its matching antigen is unknown. V dropped 5 bases and J dropped 1; count of bases not matched to a gene: 4. The CDR3 is made up of 15 amino acids. Germline CDR1 and CDR2: LGHNA and YSLEER. As handled by the study authors: Filtering differed, since immunoSEQ gave only junction sequences and no quality scores. TCRdb keeps only in-frame clones here, not all; method: immunoSEQ multiplex PCR. From that table come the V and J calls and clone size; the DNA was used to work out D and trimming. The top ten clones hold about 10% of a sample with a few hundred thousand clones, about 70% of them seen once. The study's findings and limits: Tissue TCR repertoires likely differ from these blood-only repertoires. The sharing of 4.5% to 6.5% of naive CD4 clonotypes was seen across several donors.

The clonotype was recovered from a man younger than 45 in good health. The material sequenced was memory CD4+ T cells sorted from blood. Specified subset: CD45RA-negative fraction. The chain is built from TRBV4-3 and TRBJ2-2, with 7 bases identical to TRBD1. The CDR3 bases are TGCGCCAGCAGCGTCCGGGACAGGAACACCGGGGAGCTGTTTTTT. Translation gives CASSVRDRNTGELFF.